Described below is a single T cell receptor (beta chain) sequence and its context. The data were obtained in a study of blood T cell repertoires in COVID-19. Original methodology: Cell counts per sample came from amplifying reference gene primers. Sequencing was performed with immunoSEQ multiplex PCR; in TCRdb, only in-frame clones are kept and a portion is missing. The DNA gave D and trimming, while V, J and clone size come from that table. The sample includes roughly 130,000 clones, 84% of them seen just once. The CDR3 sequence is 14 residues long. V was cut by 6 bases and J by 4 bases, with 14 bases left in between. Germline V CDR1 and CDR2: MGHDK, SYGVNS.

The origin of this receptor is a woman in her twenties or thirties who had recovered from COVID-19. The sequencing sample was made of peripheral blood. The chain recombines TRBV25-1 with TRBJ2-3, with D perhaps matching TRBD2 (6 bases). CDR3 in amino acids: CASSEQEGPDTQYF. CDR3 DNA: TGTGCCAGCAGCGAACAGGAGGGGCCAGATACGCAGTATTTT. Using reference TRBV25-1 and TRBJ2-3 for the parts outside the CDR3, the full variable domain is EADIYQTPRYLVIGTGKKITLECSQTMGHDKMYWYQQDPGMELHLIHYSYGVNSTEKGDLSSESTVSRIRTEHFPLTLESARPSHTSQYLCASSEQEGPDTQYFGPGTRLTVL.